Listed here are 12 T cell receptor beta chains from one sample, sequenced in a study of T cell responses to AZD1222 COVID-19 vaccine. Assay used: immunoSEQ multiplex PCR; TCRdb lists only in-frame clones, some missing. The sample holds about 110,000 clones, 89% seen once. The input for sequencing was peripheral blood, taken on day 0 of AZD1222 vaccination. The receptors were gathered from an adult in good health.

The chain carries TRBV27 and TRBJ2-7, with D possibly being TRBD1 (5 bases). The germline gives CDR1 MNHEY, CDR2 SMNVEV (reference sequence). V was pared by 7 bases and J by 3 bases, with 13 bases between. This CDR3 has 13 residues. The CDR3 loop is CASTTPGNYEQYF. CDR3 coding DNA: TGTGCCAGCACCACGCCAGGGAACTACGAGCAGTACTTC.

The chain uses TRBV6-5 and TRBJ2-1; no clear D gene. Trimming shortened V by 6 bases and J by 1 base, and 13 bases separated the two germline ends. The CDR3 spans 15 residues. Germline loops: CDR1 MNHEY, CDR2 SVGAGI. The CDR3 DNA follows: TGTGCCAGCAGACCACCAGGCGGATCCTACAATGAGCAGTTCTTC. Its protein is CASRPPGGSYNEQFF.

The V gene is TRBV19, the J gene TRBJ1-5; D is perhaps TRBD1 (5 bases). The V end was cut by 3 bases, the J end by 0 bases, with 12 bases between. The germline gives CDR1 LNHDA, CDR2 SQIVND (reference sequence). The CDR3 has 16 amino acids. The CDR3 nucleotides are TGTGCCAGTAGTATGCGGGACGGATATAGCAATCAGCCCCAGCATTTT. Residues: CASSMRDGYSNQPQHF.

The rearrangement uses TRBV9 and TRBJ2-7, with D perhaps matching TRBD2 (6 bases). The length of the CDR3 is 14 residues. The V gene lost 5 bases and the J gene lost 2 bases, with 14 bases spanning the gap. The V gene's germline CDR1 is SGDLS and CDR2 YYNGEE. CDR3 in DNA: TGTGCCAGCAGTCTCGGGGGAATGGCCTACGAGCAGTACTTC. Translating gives CASSLGGMAYEQYF.

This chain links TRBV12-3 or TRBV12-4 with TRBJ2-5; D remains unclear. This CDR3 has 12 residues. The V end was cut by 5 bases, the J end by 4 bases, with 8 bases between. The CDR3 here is CASSGVRETQYF. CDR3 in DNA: TGTGCCAGCAGTGGTGTTAGAGAGACCCAGTACTTC.

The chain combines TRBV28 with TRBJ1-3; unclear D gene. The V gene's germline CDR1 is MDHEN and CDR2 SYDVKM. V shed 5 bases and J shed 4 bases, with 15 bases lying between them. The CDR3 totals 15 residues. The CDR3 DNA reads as TGTGCCAGCAGTCCCGGAGGAGGATCCGGAAACACCATATATTTT. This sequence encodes CASSPGGGSGNTIYF. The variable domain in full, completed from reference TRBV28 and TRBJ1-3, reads DVKVTQSSRYLVKRTGEKVFLECVQDMDHENMFWYRQDPGLGLRLIYFSYDVKMKEKGDIPEGYSVSREKKERFSLILESASTNQTSMYLCASSPGGGSGNTIYFGEGSWLTVV.

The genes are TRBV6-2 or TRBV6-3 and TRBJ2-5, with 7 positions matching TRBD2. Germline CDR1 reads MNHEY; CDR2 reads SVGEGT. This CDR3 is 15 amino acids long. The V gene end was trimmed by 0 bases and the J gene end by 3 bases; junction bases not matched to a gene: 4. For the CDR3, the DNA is TGTGCCAGCAGTTACTCAGGGGCGGGGGAAGAGACCCAGTACTTC. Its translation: CASSYSGAGEETQYF.

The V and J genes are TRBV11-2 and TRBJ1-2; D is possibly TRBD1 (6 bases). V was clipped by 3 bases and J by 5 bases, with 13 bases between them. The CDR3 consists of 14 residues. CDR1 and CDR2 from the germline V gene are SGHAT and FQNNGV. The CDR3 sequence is CASSFTGGDYGYTF. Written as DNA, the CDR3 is TGTGCCAGCAGCTTCACCGGGGGCGATTATGGCTACACCTTC. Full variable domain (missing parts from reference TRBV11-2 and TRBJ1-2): EAGVAQSPRYKIIEKRQSVAFWCNPISGHATLYWYQQILGQGPKLLIQFQNNGVVDDSQLPKDRFSAERLKGVDSTLKIQPAKLEDSAVYLCASSFTGGDYGYTFGSGTRLTVV.

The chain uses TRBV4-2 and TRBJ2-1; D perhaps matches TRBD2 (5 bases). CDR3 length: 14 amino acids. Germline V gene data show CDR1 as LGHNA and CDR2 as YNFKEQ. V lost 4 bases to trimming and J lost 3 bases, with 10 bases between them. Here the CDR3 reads CASSRRAGYNEQFF. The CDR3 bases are TGTGCCAGCAGCCGGCGCGCGGGCTACAATGAGCAGTTCTTC.

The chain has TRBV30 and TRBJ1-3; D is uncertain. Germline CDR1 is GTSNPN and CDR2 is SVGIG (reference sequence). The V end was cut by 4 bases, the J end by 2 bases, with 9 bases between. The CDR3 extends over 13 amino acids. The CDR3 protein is CAWTRQTGNTIYF. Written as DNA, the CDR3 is TGTGCCTGGACGAGACAAACTGGAAACACCATATATTTT.

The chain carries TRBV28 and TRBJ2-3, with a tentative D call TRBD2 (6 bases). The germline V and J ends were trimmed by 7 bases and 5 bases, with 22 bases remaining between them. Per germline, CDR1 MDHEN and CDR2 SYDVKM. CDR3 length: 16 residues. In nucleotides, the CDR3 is TGTGCCAGCACCCCCGGCGATAGCGGAGGAGGAGATACGCAGTATTTT. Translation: CASTPGDSGGGDTQYF.

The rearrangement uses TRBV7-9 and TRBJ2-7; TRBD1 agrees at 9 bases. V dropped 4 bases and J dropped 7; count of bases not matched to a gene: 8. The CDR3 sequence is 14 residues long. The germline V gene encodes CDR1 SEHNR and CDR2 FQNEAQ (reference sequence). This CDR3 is CASSWGTGSREQYF. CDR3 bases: TGTGCCAGCAGCTGGGGGACAGGGTCGAGAGAGCAGTACTTC.